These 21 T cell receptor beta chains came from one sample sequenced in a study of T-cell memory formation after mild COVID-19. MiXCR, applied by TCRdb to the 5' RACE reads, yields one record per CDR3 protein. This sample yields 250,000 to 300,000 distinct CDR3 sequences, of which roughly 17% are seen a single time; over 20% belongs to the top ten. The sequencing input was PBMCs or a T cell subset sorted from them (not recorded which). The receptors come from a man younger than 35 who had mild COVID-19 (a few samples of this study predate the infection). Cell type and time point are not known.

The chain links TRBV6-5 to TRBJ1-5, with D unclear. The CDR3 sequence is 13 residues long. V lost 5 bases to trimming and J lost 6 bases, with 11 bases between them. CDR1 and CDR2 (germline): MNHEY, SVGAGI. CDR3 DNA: TGTGCCAGCAGTGGGGATGGGAGTCAGCCCCAGCATTTT. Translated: CASSGDGSQPQHF.

CDR3 DNA sequence: TGTGCCAGCAGCCCCCGACAGGACACCTATGGCTACACCTTC. The encoded protein is CASSPRQDTYGYTF. The chain links TRBV4-2 to TRBJ1-2, with D tentatively TRBD1 (6 bases). This CDR3 is built from 14 residues. Germline V gives CDR1 LGHNA, CDR2 YNFKEQ. V shed 4 bases and J shed 4 bases, with 13 bases lying between them.

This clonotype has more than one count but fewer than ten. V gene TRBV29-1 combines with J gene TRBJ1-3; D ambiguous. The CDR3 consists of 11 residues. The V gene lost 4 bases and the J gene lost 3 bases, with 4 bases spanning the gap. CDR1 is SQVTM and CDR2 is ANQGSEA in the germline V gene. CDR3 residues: CSVVYGNTIYF. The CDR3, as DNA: TGCAGCGTTGTTTATGGAAACACCATATATTTT.

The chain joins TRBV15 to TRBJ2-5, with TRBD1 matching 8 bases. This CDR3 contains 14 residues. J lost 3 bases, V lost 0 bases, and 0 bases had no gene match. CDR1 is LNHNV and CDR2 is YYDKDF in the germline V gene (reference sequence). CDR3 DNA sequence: TGTGCCACCAGCAGAGAACAGGGGGAAGAGACCCAGTACTTC. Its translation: CATSREQGEETQYF. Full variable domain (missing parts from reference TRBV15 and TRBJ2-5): DAMVIQNPRYQVTQFGKPVTLSCSQTLNHNVMYWYQQKSSQAPKLLFHYYDKDFNNEADTPDNFQSRRPNTSFCFLDIRSPGLGDTAMYLCATSREQGEETQYFGPGTRLLVL.

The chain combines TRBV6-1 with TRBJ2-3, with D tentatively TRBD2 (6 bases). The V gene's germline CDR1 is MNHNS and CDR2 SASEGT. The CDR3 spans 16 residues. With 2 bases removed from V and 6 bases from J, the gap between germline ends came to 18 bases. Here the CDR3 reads CASSEPGGPAGDTQYF. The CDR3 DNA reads TGTGCCAGCAGTGAACCGGGCGGACCCGCGGGGGATACGCAGTATTTT.

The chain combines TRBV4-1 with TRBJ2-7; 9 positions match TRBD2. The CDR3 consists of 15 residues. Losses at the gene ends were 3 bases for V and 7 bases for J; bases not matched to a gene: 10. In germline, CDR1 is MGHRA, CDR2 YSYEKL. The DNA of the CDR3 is TGCGCCAGCAGCCAGGAGTTTAGCGGGGGAGATGAGCAGTACGTC. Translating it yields CASSQEFSGGDEQYV.

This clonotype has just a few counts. This CDR3 reads CASSLEGGVDGYTF. As DNA, the CDR3 is TGTGCCAGCAGCTTAGAGGGGGGAGTCGATGGCTACACCTTC. This chain links TRBV7-2 with TRBJ1-2, with D maybe TRBD1 (6 bases). Trimming removed 1 base from V and 6 bases from J, with 12 bases in between. The CDR3 is 14 amino acids. Per the germline V gene, CDR1 is SGHTA and CDR2 is FQGNSA.

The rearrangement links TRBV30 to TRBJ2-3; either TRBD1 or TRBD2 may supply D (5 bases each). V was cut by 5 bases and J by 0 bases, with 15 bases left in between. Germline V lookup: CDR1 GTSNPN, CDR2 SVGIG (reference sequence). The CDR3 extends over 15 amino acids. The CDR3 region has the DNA TGTGCCTGGGGGGACGGGCCGCTGAGCACAGATACGCAGTATTTT. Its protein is CAWGDGPLSTDTQYF. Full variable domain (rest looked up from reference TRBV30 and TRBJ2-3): SQTIHQWPATLVQPVGSPLSLECTVEGTSNPNLYWYRQAAGRGLQLLFYSVGIGQISSEVPQNLSASRPQDRQFILSSKKLLLSDSGFYLCAWGDGPLSTDTQYFGPGTRLTVL.

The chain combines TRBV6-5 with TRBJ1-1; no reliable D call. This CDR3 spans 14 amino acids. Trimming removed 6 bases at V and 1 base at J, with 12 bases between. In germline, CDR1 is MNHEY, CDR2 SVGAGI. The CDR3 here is CASRKVNGNTEAFF. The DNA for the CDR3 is TGTGCCAGCAGGAAAGTAAATGGGAACACTGAAGCTTTCTTT.

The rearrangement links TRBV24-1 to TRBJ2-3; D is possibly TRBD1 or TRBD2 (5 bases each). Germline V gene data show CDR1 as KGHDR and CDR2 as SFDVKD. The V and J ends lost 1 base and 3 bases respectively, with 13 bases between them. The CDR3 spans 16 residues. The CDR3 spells CATSDFGDPQTDTQYF. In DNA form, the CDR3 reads TGTGCCACCAGTGATTTCGGGGACCCCCAGACAGATACGCAGTATTTT.

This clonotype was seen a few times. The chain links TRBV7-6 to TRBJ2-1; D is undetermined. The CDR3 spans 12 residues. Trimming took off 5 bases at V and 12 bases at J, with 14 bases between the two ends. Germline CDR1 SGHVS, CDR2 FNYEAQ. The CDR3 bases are TGTGCCAGCAGCCAGCCCAGAATGGGGCAGTTCTTC. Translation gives CASSQPRMGQFF.

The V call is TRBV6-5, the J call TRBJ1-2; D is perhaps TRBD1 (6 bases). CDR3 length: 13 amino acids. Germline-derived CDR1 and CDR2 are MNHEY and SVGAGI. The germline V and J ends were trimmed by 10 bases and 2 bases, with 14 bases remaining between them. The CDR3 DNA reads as TGTGCCACTGGGAGGGGGGTGAACTATGGCTACACCTTC. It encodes CATGRGVNYGYTF.

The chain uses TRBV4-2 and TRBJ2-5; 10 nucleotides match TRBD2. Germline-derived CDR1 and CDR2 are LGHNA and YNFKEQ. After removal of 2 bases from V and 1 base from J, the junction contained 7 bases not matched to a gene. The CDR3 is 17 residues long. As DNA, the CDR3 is TGTGCCAGCAGCCAACGGATGGCTAGCGGGGGCCAAGAGACCCAGTACTTC. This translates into CASSQRMASGGQETQYF.

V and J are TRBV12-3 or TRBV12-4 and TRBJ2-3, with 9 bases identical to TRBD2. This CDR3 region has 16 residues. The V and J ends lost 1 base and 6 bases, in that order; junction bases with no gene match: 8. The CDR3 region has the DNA TGTGCCAGCAGTTTAGAAGCGGGGGGCCCATTGGATACGCAGTATTTT. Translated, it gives CASSLEAGGPLDTQYF.

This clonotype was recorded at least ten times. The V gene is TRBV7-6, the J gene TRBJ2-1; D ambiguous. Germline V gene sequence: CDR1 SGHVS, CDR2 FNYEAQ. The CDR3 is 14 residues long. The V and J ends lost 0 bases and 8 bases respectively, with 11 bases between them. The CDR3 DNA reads TGTGCCAGCAGCTTAGCGTCCCGGTATGATGAGCAGTTCTTC. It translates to CASSLASRYDEQFF.

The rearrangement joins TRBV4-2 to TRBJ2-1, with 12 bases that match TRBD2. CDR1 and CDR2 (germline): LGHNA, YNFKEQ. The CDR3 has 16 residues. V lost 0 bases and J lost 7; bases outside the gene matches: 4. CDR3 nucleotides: TGTGCCAGCAGCCAAGACGCCCTAGCGGGGGGGAATGAGCAGTTCTTC. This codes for CASSQDALAGGNEQFF.

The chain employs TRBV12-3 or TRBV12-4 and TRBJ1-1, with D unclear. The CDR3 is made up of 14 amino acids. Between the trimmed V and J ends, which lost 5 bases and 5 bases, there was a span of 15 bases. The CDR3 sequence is CASSRASGGTEAFF. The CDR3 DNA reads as TGTGCCAGCAGTAGAGCCTCAGGTGGTACTGAAGCTTTCTTT.

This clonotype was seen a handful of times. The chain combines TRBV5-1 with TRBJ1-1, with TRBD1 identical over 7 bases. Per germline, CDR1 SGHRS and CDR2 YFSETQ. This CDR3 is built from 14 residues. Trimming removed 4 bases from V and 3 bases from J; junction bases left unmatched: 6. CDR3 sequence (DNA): TGCGCCAGCAGCCTCATCGACAGGGACACTGAAGCTTTCTTT. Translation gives CASSLIDRDTEAFF.

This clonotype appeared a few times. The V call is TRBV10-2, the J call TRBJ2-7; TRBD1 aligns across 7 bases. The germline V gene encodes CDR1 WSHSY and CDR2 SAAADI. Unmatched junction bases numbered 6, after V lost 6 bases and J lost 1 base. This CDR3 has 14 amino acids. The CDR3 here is CASRDRAESYEQYV. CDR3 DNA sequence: TGCGCCAGCAGAGACAGGGCAGAATCCTACGAGCAGTACGTC.

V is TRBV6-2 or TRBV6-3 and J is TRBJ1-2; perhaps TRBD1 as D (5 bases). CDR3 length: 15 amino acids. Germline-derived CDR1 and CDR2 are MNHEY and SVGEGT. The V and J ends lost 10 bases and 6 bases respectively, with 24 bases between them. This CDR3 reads CATLTGTAIPNGYTF. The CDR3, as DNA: TGTGCCACCCTAACCGGGACCGCCATCCCCAATGGCTACACCTTC.

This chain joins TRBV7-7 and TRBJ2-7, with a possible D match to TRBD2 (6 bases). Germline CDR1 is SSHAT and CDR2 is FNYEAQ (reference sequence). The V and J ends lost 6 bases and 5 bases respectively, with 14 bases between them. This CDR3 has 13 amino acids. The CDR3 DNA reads TGTGCCAGCAGTGTCGCGGGGTCGGACGAGCAGTACTTC. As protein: CASSVAGSDEQYF.